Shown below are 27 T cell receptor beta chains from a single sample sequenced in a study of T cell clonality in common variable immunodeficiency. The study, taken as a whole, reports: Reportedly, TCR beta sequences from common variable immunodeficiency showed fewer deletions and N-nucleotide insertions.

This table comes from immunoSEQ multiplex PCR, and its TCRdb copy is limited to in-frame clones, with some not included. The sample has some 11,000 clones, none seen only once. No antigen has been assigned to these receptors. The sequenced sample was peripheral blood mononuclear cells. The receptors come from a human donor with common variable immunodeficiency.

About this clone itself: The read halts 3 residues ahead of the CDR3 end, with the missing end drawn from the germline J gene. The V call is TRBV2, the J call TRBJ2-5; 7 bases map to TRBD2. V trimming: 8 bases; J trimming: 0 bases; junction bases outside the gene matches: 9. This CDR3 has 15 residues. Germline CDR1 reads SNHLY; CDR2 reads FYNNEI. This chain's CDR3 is CASASLAEYQETQYF. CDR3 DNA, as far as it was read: TGTGCCAGCGCAAGTCTAGCGGAATACCAAGAGACC.

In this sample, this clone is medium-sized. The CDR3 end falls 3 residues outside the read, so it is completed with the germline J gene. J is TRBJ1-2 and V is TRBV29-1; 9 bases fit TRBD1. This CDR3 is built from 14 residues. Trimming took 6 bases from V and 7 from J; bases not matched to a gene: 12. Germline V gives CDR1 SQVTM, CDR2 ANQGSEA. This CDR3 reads CSVDAGQGGRGYTF. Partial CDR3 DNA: TGCAGCGTGGACGCGGGACAGGGCGGTCGTGGC.

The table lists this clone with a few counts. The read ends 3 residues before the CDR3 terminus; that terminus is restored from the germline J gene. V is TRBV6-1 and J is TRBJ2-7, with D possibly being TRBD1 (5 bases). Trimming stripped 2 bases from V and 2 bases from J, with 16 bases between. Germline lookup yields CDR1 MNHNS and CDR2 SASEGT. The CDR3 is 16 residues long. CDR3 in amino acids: CASSEMGLGHPYEQYF. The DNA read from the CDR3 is TGTGCCAGCAGTGAAATGGGCCTAGGACACCCCTACGAG.

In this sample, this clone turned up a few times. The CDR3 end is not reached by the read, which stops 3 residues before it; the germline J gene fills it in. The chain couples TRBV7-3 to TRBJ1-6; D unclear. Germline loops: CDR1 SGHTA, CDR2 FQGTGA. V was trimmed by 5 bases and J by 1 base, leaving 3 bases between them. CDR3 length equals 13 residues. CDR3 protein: CASSPSYNSPLHF. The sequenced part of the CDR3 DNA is TGTGCCAGCAGCCCTTCCTATAATTCACCC. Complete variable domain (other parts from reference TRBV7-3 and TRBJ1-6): GAGVSQTPSNKVTEKGKYVELRCDPISGHTALYWYRQSLGQGPEFLIYFQGTGAADDSGLPNDRFFAVRPEGSVSTLKIQRTERGDSAVYLCASSPSYNSPLHFGNGTRLTVT.

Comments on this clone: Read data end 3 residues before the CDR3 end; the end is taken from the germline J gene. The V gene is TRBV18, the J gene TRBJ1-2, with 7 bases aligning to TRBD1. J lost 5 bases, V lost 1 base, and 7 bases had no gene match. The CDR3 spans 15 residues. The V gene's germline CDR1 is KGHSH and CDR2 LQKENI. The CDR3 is CASSPQVGGTYGYTF. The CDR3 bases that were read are TGTGCCAGCTCACCACAAGTAGGGGGCACATATGGC. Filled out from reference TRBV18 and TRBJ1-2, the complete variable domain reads NAGVMQNPRHLVRRRGQEARLRCSPMKGHSHVYWYRQLPEEGLKFMVYLQKENIIDESGMPKERFSAEFPKEGPSILRIQQVVRGDSAAYFCASSPQVGGTYGYTFGSGTRLTVV.

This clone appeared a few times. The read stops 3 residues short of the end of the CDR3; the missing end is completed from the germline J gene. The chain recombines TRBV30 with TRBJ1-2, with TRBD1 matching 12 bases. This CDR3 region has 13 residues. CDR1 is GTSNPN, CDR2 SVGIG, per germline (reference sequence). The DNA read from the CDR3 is TGTGCCTGGAGTGCGGGACAGGGGGCCCGC. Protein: CAWSAGQGAR. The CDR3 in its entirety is CAWSAGQGARYTF. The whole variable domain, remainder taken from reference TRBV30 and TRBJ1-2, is SQTIHQWPATLVQPVGSPLSLECTVEGTSNPNLYWYRQAAGRGLQLLFYSVGIGQISSEVPQNLSASRPQDRQFILSSKKLLLSDSGFYLCAWSAGQGARYTFGSGTRLTVV.

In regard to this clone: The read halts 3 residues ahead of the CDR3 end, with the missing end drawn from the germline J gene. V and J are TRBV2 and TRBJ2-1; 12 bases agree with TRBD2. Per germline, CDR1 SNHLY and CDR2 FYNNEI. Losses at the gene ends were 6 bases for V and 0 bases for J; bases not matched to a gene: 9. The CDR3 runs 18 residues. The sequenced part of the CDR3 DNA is TGTGCCAGCAGGGGATGGGCTAGCGGGGGGGCCTCCTACAATGAG. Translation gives CASRGWASGGASYNE. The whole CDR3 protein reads CASRGWASGGASYNEQFF.

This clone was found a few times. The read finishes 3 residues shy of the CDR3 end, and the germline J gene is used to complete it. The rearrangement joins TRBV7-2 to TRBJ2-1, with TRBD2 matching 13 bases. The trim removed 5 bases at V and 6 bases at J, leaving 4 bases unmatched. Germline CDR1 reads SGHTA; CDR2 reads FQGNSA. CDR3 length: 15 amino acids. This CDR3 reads CASSQLAGGRNEQFF. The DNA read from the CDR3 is TGTGCCAGCAGCCAACTAGCGGGGGGGCGCAATGAG.

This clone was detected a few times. The CDR3 protein is CASSEGLAEETQYF. CDR3 DNA, as far as it was read: TGTGCCAGCAGTGAAGGGCTAGCAGAAGAGACC. The chain uses TRBV6-1 and TRBJ2-5; D is possibly TRBD2 (5 bases). With the read ending 3 residues before the CDR3 end, the germline J gene is used to fill in that end. Germline assignment: CDR1 MNHNS and CDR2 SASEGT. V lost 1 base to trimming and J lost 3 bases, with 9 bases between them. This CDR3 comprises 14 residues.

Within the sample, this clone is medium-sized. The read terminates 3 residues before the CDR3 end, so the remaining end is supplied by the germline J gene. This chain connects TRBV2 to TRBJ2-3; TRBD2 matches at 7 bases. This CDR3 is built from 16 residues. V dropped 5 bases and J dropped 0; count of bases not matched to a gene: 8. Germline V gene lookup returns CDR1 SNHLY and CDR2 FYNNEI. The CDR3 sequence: CASSRLARSSTDTQYF. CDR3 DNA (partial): TGTGCCAGCAGTAGACTAGCTAGATCTAGCACAGATACG.

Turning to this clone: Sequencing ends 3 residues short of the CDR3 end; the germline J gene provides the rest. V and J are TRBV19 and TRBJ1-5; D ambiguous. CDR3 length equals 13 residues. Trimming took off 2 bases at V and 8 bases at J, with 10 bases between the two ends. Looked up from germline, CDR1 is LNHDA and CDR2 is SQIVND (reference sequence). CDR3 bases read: TGTGCCAGTAGTATAAGATCCGGGGAGCCC. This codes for CASSIRSGEP. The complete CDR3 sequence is CASSIRSGEPQHF.

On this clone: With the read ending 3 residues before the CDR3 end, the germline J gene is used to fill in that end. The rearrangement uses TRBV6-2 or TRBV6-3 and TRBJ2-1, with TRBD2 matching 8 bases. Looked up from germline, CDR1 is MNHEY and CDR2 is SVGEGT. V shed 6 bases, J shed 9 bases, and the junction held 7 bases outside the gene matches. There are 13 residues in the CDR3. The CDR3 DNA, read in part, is TGTGCCAGCAGCCATGGACTAGCTGGTGAG. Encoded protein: CASSHGLAGE. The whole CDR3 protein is CASSHGLAGEQFF.

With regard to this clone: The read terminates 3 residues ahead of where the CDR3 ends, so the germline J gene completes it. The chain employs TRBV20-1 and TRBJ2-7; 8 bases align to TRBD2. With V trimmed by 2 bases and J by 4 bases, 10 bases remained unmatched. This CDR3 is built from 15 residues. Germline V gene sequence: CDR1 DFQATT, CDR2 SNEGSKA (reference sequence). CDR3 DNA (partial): TGCAGTGCTAGAAAAACTAGCGGATTGCTGTACGAG. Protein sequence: CSARKTSGLLYE. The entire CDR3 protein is CSARKTSGLLYEQYF.

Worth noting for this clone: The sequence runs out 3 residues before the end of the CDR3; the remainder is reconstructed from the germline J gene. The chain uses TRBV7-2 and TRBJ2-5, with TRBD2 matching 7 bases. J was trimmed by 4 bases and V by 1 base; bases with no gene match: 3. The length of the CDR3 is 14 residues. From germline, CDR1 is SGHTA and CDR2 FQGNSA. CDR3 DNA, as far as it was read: TGTGCCAGCAGCTTAGGGCTAGCGGTAGAGACC. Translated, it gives CASSLGLAVET. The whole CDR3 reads CASSLGLAVETQYF.

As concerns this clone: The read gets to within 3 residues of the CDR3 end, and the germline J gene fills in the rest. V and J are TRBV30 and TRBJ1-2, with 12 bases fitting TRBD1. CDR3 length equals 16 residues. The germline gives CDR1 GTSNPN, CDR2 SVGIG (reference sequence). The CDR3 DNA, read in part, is TGTGCCGCTCTACGGTTGCCGGGACAGGGGGCGGGAGGC. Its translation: CAALRLPGQGAGG. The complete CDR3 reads CAALRLPGQGAGGYTF. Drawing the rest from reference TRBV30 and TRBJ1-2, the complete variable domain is SQTIHQWPATLVQPVGSPLSLECTVEGTSNPNLYWYRQAAGRGLQLLFYSVGIGQISSEVPQNLSASRPQDRQFILSSKKLLLSDSGFYLCAALRLPGQGAGGYTFGSGTRLTVV.

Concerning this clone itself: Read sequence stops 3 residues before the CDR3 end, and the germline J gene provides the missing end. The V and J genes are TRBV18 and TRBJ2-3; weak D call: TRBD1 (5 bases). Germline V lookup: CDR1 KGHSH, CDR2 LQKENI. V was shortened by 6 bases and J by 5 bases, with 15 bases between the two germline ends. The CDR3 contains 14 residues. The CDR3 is CASSTGLGQDTQYF. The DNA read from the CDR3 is TGTGCCAGCTCTACCGGGTTGGGGCAAGATACG.

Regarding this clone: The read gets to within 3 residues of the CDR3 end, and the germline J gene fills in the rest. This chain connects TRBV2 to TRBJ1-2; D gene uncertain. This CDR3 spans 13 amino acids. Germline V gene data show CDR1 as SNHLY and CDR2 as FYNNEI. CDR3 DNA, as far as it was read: TGTGCCAGCAGTGTCAGGATTGCTGAGGGC. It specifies CASSVRIAEG. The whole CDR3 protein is CASSVRIAEGYTF.

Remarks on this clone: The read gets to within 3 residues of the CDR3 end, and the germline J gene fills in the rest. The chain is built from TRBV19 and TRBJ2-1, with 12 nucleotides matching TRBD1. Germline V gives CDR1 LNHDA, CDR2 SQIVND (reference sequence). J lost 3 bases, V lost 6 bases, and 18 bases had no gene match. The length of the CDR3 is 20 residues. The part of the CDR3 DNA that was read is TGTGCCAGTAGGGGCATAGATGGGACAGGGGGCAAGGAGCACTACAATGAG. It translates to CASRGIDGTGGKEHYNE. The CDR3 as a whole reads CASRGIDGTGGKEHYNEQFF.

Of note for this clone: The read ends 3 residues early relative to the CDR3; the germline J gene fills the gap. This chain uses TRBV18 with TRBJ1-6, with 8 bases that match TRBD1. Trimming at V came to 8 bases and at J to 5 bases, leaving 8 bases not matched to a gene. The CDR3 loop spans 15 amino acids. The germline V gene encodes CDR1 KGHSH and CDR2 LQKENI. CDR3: CASAEDRGDNSPLHF. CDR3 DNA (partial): TGTGCCAGCGCGGAAGACAGGGGCGATAATTCACCC.

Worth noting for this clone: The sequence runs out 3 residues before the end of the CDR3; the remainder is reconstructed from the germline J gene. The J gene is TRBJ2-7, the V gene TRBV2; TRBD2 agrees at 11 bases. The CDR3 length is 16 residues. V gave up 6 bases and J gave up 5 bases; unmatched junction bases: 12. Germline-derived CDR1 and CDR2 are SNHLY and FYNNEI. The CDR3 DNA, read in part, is TGTGCCAGCAGGGTGAATCTAGCGGGGGGAAAGGACGAG. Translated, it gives CASRVNLAGGKDE. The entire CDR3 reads CASRVNLAGGKDEQYF.

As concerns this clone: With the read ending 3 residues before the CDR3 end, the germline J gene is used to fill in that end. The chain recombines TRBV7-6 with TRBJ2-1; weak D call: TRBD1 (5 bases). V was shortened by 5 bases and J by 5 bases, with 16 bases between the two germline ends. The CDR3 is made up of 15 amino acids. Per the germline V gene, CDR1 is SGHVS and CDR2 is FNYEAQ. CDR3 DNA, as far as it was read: TGTGCCAGCAGCCCTTTTCCAGGGCCTAACAATGAG. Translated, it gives CASSPFPGPNNE. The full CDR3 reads CASSPFPGPNNEQFF.

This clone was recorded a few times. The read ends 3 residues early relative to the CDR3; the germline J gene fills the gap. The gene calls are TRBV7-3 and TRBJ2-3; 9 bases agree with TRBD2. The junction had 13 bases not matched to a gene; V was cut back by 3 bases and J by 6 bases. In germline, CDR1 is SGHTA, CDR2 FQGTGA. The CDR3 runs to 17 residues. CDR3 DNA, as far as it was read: TGTGCCAGCAGCTTGGATGGCGGGGGGGCTAGTCAGGATACG. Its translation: CASSLDGGGASQDT. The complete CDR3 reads CASSLDGGGASQDTQYF.

The sequenced part of the CDR3 DNA is TGTGCCAGCTCACCGAACAGAAACACTGAA. This gives the protein CASSPNRNTE. The whole CDR3 sequence reads CASSPNRNTEAFF. V gene TRBV18 combines with J gene TRBJ1-1; D unresolved. The read terminates 3 residues before the CDR3 end, so the remaining end is supplied by the germline J gene. V was cut by 3 bases and J by 2 bases, with 7 bases left in between. Germline lookup yields CDR1 KGHSH and CDR2 LQKENI. CDR3 length: 13 residues.

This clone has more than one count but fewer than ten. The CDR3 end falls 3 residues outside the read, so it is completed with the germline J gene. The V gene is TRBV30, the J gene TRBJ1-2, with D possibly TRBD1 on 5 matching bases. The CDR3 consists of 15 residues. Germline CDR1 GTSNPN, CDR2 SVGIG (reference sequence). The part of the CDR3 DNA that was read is TGTGCCTGGAGTCAAGGGGCAGCGGATGCGGGGGGC. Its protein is CAWSQGAADAGG. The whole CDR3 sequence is CAWSQGAADAGGYTF. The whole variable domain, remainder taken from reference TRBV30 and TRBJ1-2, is SQTIHQWPATLVQPVGSPLSLECTVEGTSNPNLYWYRQAAGRGLQLLFYSVGIGQISSEVPQNLSASRPQDRQFILSSKKLLLSDSGFYLCAWSQGAADAGGYTFGSGTRLTVV.

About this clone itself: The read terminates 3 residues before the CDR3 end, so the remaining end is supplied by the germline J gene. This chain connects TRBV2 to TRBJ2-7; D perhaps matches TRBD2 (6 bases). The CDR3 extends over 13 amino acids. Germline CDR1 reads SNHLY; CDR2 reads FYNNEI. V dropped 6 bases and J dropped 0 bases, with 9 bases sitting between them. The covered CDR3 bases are TGTGCCAGCAGAGGGGACTTCTCCTACGAG. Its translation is CASRGDFSYE. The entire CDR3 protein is CASRGDFSYEQYF.

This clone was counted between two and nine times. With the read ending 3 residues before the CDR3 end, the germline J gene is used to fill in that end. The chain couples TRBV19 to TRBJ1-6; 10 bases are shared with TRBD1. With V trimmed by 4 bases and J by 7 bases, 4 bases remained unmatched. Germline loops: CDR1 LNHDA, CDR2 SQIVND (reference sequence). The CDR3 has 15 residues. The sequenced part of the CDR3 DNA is TGTGCCAGTAGTACACGGGGACAGGGGAATTCACCC. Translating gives CASSTRGQGNSP. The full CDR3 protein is CASSTRGQGNSPLHF.

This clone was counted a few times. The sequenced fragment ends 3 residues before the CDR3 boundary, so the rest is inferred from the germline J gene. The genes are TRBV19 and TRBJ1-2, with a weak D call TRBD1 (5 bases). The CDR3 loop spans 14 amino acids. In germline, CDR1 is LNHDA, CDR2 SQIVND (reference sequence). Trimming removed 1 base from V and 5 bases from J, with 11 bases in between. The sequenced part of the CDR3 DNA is TGTGCCAGTAGTATAGTTGGCAGGGAGTATGGC. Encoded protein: CASSIVGREYG. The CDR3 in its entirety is CASSIVGREYGYTF.